These 28 T cell receptor beta chains came from one sample sequenced in a study of blood T cell repertoires in COVID-19. Sequenced by immunoSEQ multiplex PCR; TCRdb stores in-frame clones only, minus some. This table holds 95,000 to 150,000 clones, 80% to 90% found once. The sequenced sample consisted of peripheral blood. The receptors were gathered from a man between 65 and 85 years old with active or convalescent COVID-19.

The chain combines TRBV7-2 with TRBJ2-5; D gene uncertain. The germline V and J ends were trimmed by 5 bases and 2 bases, with 6 bases remaining between them. This CDR3 region has 12 residues. Germline lookup yields CDR1 SGHTA and CDR2 FQGNSA. CDR3 residues: CASSQSQETQYF. CDR3 coding DNA: TGTGCCAGCAGCCAGTCTCAAGAGACCCAGTACTTC.

This clone was recorded only once. The chain uses TRBV21-1 and TRBJ2-7; the table assigns TRBD2, which was not confirmed against the DNA. TRBV21-1 is marked as a pseudogene. The CDR3 contains 18 residues. This chain's CDR3 is CASSKPAPLSRRTYEQYF. DNA for the CDR3: TGTGCCAGCAGCAAACCCGCCCCACTATCTAGACGCACCTACGAGCAGTACTTC.

V gene TRBV7-9 combines with J gene TRBJ2-2, with TRBD2 matching 10 bases. CDR3 size: 15 residues. V lost 4 bases and J lost 3; bases outside the gene matches: 2. Germline loops: CDR1 SEHNR, CDR2 FQNEAQ (reference sequence). CDR3 in amino acids: CASSSSGRDTGELFF. In nucleotides, the CDR3 is TGTGCCAGCAGCTCAAGCGGGAGGGACACCGGGGAGCTGTTTTTT.

CDR3 nucleotide sequence: TGCAGTGCTAGTAGCGGGAGGGCCTACGAGCAGTACTTC. Residues: CSASSGRAYEQYF. The chain couples TRBV20-1 to TRBJ2-7, with TRBD2 matching over 11 bases. V was pared by 3 bases and J by 2 bases, with 0 bases of the junction left unmatched. This CDR3 is 13 amino acids long. Germline CDR1 is DFQATT and CDR2 is SNEGSKA (reference sequence).

The chain links TRBV5-1 to TRBJ2-5, with TRBD2 matching 15 bases. V lost 4 bases and J lost 0; bases outside the gene matches: 7. The CDR3 is 18 amino acids. Germline V gene data show CDR1 as SGHRS and CDR2 as YFSETQ. The CDR3 region is CASSPRTSGRGNQETQYF. The CDR3 nucleotides are TGCGCCAGCAGCCCCCGGACTAGCGGGAGGGGTAACCAAGAGACCCAGTACTTC.

V is TRBV7-9 and J is TRBJ2-4, with 13 positions matching TRBD2. The CDR3 contains 18 residues. V was clipped by 5 bases and J by 0 bases; unmatched bases: 7. Germline V gives CDR1 SEHNR, CDR2 FQNEAQ (reference sequence). Here the CDR3 DNA reads TGTGCCAGCAGCCTACTAGCGGGAGGGCCAGGAGCCAAAAACATTCAGTACTTC. Translated, it gives CASSLLAGGPGAKNIQYF.

The chain carries TRBV29-1 and TRBJ1-1; D may be TRBD1 (6 bases). Germline values: CDR1 SQVTM, CDR2 ANQGSEA. Trimming cost V 7 bases and J 1 base, with 10 bases left between them. The CDR3 runs 12 residues. This CDR3 reads CSGGRGNTEAFF. CDR3 DNA sequence: TGCAGCGGGGGCAGGGGGAACACTGAAGCTTTCTTT.

This clone was counted once. This chain's CDR3 is CASSPGDRDNGYTF. CDR3 coding DNA: TGTGCCAGCTCACCAGGAGACAGGGACAATGGCTACACCTTC. V and J are TRBV18 and TRBJ1-2; 7 positions agree with TRBD1. CDR1 is KGHSH and CDR2 is LQKENI in the germline V gene. The J segment lost 6 bases and the V segment lost 2 bases, leaving 6 bases of the junction unmatched. The CDR3 loop spans 14 amino acids.

The CDR3 region is CASRTGSNTEAFF. DNA for the CDR3: TGTGCCAGCCGGACAGGCTCGAACACTGAAGCTTTCTTT. The genes are TRBV18 and TRBJ1-1; 7 bases are shared with TRBD1. The CDR3 has 13 amino acids. Germline assignment: CDR1 KGHSH and CDR2 LQKENI. The trim removed 8 bases at V and 1 base at J, leaving 4 bases unmatched.

The J gene is TRBJ2-5, the V gene TRBV7-2, with TRBD2 identical over 10 bases. Unmatched junction bases numbered 13, after V lost 6 bases and J lost 6 bases. This CDR3 contains 16 residues. The germline V gene has CDR1 SGHTA and CDR2 FQGNSA. CDR3 in amino acids: CASSSPSTSGTQTQYF. CDR3 bases: TGTGCCAGCAGTTCCCCCTCTACTAGCGGGACTCAGACCCAGTACTTC.

V usage is TRBV7-3 and J usage is TRBJ2-1; 10 bases match TRBD2. From germline, CDR1 is SGHTA and CDR2 FQGTGA. V lost 2 bases and J lost 3; bases outside the gene matches: 4. This CDR3 is 16 amino acids long. The CDR3 here is CASSLGAGGFYNEQFF. CDR3 coding DNA: TGTGCCAGCAGCTTAGGAGCGGGAGGGTTCTACAATGAGCAGTTCTTC. The entire variable domain, with the rest obtained from reference TRBV7-3 and TRBJ2-1, is as follows: GAGVSQTPSNKVTEKGKYVELRCDPISGHTALYWYRQSLGQGPEFLIYFQGTGAADDSGLPNDRFFAVRPEGSVSTLKIQRTERGDSAVYLCASSLGAGGFYNEQFFGPGTRLTVL.

This clone was detected once. The chain joins TRBV15 to TRBJ2-7, with D possibly being TRBD2 (5 bases). The CDR3 runs 17 residues. Germline CDR1 reads LNHNV; CDR2 reads YYDKDF (reference sequence). The ends were cut back, 1 base at V and 10 bases at J, with 26 bases in the middle. The CDR3 DNA reads TGTGCCACCAGCAGAGGAACCCTCACGACGGCTCGTACGGGACAGTACTTC. It is translated as CATSRGTLTTARTGQYF. The full variable domain, completed using reference TRBV15 and TRBJ2-7, is DAMVIQNPRYQVTQFGKPVTLSCSQTLNHNVMYWYQQKSSQAPKLLFHYYDKDFNNEADTPDNFQSRRPNTSFCFLDIRSPGLGDTAMYLCATSRGTLTTARTGQYFGPGTRLTVT.

V gene TRBV28 combines with J gene TRBJ2-1, with TRBD2 matching over 10 bases. J lost 3 bases, V lost 4 bases, and 0 bases had no gene match. Per the germline V gene, CDR1 is MDHEN and CDR2 is SYDVKM. CDR3 size: 14 residues. CDR3 bases: TGTGCCAGCAGTTCTAGCGGGGGCTACAATGAGCAGTTCTTC. It encodes CASSSSGGYNEQFF.

This chain connects TRBV28 to TRBJ2-2; D gene uncertain. Germline V lookup: CDR1 MDHEN, CDR2 SYDVKM. The CDR3 consists of 14 residues. CDR3 in amino acids: CATLGEAHTGELFF. The CDR3 DNA follows: TGTGCAACCTTGGGTGAGGCCCACACCGGGGAGCTGTTTTTT.

The chain uses TRBV4-2 and TRBJ2-7, with 11 nucleotides matching TRBD2. V trimming: 8 bases; J trimming: 6 bases; junction bases outside the gene matches: 12. CDR1 LGHNA and CDR2 YNFKEQ come from the germline V gene. The CDR3 is 15 residues long. The DNA for the CDR3 is TGTGCCAGCCCTCTATCACTAGCGGGAGAAGCCGAGCAGTACTTC. This gives the protein CASPLSLAGEAEQYF.

This sequence joins TRBV9 and TRBJ2-1; 9 bases line up with TRBD2. Per the germline V gene, CDR1 is SGDLS and CDR2 is YYNGEE. The length of the CDR3 is 15 residues. V lost 4 bases and J lost 4; bases outside the gene matches: 6. The CDR3 loop is CASSTLAGEYNEQFF. CDR3 DNA: TGTGCCAGCAGCACTTTAGCGGGAGAGTACAATGAGCAGTTCTTC.

The rearrangement joins TRBV28 to TRBJ1-2; unclear D gene. Germline V gene sequence: CDR1 MDHEN, CDR2 SYDVKM. V lost 2 bases and J lost 2, with 6 bases in between. The CDR3 is made up of 13 amino acids. CDR3 bases: TGTGCCAGCAGTTTAGGCCGCAACTATGGCTACACCTTC. Its protein product is CASSLGRNYGYTF.

The rearrangement links TRBV28 to TRBJ2-1, with 7 bases identical to TRBD1. The CDR3 sequence is 17 residues long. V was pared by 5 bases and J by 5 bases, with 15 bases of the junction left unmatched. Germline values: CDR1 MDHEN, CDR2 SYDVKM. CDR3 amino acids: CASSPLGSTGIHNEQFF. CDR3 in DNA: TGTGCCAGCAGTCCCTTAGGGTCGACAGGGATACACAATGAGCAGTTCTTC.

The chain combines TRBV7-9 with TRBJ1-2, with D possibly TRBD1 on 5 matching bases. CDR1 SEHNR and CDR2 FQNEAQ come from the germline V gene (reference sequence). CDR3 length: 14 amino acids. Trimming shortened V by 3 bases and J by 5 bases, and 13 bases separated the two germline ends. CDR3: CASSFGQGIYGYTF. The CDR3 nucleotides read TGTGCCAGCAGCTTCGGGCAGGGTATATATGGCTACACCTTC.

This rearrangement joins TRBV19 to TRBJ1-3, with D possibly TRBD1 on 6 matching bases. This CDR3 is 15 amino acids long. Trimming left V 5 bases short and J 4 bases short, with 15 bases between. CDR1 LNHDA and CDR2 SQIVND come from the germline V gene (reference sequence). CDR3 protein: CASSLLRGQGNTIYF. In DNA, the CDR3 is TGTGCCAGTAGTCTCCTTCGCGGACAGGGAAACACCATATATTTT.

V usage is TRBV27 and J usage is TRBJ1-1; 9 positions match TRBD1. CDR3 size: 14 residues. With 5 bases clipped from V and 4 bases from J, the junction kept 5 bases outside the gene matches. In germline, CDR1 is MNHEY, CDR2 SMNVEV (reference sequence). Here the CDR3 reads CASSPTGGFTEAFF. CDR3 sequence (DNA): TGTGCCAGCAGTCCTACAGGGGGCTTCACTGAAGCTTTCTTT.

The rearrangement links TRBV10-3 to TRBJ1-2; 8 bases match TRBD1. The CDR3 loop spans 14 amino acids. Per germline, CDR1 ENHRY and CDR2 SYGVKD. V lost 6 bases to trimming and J lost 2 bases; unmatched junction nucleotides: 5. CDR3 residues: CAIRLAGGNYGYTF. Written as DNA, the CDR3 is TGTGCCATCAGGCTGGCAGGGGGCAACTATGGCTACACCTTC.

CDR3 DNA: TGTGCCAGCAGTTACAGGGGCGAGGATTCACCCCTCCACTTT. Amino acids: CASSYRGEDSPLHF. The rearrangement links TRBV6-5 to TRBJ1-6, with D possibly being TRBD1 (5 bases). This CDR3 spans 14 amino acids. Germline CDR1 reads MNHEY; CDR2 reads SVGAGI. The V end lost 2 bases, the J end lost 8 bases, and 10 bases lay between the germline ends.

The chain carries TRBV28 and TRBJ1-2; 9 bases agree with TRBD1. CDR1 is MDHEN, CDR2 SYDVKM, per germline. The CDR3 is 13 amino acids. Germline trimming cut 5 bases from V and 8 bases from J; bases unmatched to any gene: 6. The CDR3 loop reads CASSGQGIRGYTF. CDR3 in DNA: TGTGCCAGCAGTGGACAGGGGATAAGGGGCTACACCTTC.

The chain has TRBV10-3 and TRBJ1-1; possible D gene TRBD1, 5 bases. CDR3 length equals 14 residues. The V gene's germline CDR1 is ENHRY and CDR2 SYGVKD. The ends were cut back, 3 bases at V and 3 bases at J, with 11 bases in the middle. The CDR3 DNA is TGTGCCATCAGTGATCAGGGTTTGGACACTGAAGCTTTCTTT. This sequence encodes CAISDQGLDTEAFF.

The rearrangement uses TRBV6-5 and TRBJ1-1; D gene ambiguous. Germline assignment: CDR1 MNHEY and CDR2 SVGAGI. The CDR3 consists of 13 residues. V was clipped by 2 bases and J by 4 bases, with 8 bases between them. The CDR3, as DNA: TGTGCCAGCAGTTACGTTGGAGGCACTGAAGCTTTCTTT. It codes for CASSYVGGTEAFF.

The chain carries TRBV6-5 and TRBJ1-1; no definite D call. The CDR3 is 12 residues long. Germline loops: CDR1 MNHEY, CDR2 SVGAGI. V was shortened by 8 bases and J by 4 bases, with 11 bases between the two germline ends. CDR3 protein: CASSSGFTEAFF. The CDR3 DNA sequence: TGTGCCAGCTCTTCGGGATTCACTGAAGCTTTCTTT.

The V gene is TRBV11-2, the J gene TRBJ2-3, with 8 bases identical to TRBD2. Germline V gene lookup returns CDR1 SGHAT and CDR2 FQNNGV. Trimming removed 3 bases from V and 6 bases from J; junction bases left unmatched: 8. CDR3 size: 15 residues. CDR3 coding DNA: TGTGCCAGCAGCTTGACCGGGACTAGTGGCGATACGCAGTATTTT. Its protein product is CASSLTGTSGDTQYF.